This TCR beta chain stems from a study of T-cell reconstitution after alpha-beta-depleted transplantation in children (dated by TCRdb to about 2016). About the investigation overall: The study quantitatively tracked T-cell immune reconstitution after TCRalphabeta/CD19-depleted allogeneic hematopoietic cell transplantation in children using TCR repertoire profiling.

The protocol used for the library was PCR. The run used an Illumina HiSeq 2500. To normalize quantification of the TCRbeta repertoire, the TCR libraries were built with molecular barcoding that relied on unique molecular identifiers. The public reads were quality trimmed at Q25 with fastp and then assembled into clones with MiXCR by TCRdb, keeping productive beta chains. Identical CDR3 proteins give one entry, which carries the most common genes and DNA. The sample table records 750,000 to 950,000 distinct CDR3 sequences; approximately 15% of these occur just once. The ten biggest clones cover around 5% of the sample. As regards this clonotype: Which antigen it targets is not known. No much larger clone is present one base from it, and per-base qualities are unavailable.

The treatment or condition label, as the study defines it: allogeneic hematopoietic cell transplantation with graft depleted of TCRalphabeta T cells and CD19 B cells. TCRalphabeta/CD19-depleted allogeneic hematopoietic cell grafts were given to the transplant recipients, all of whom were children. CDR1 and CDR2, per the germline V gene, are MNHEY and SVGAGI. The junction carries 12 bases between V and J, which are trimmed by 0 bases and 4 bases respectively. The CDR3 numbers 15 residues from cysteine through phenylalanine. Here the CDR3 DNA is all that survives: 45 bases in frame from base 1. What the study reported, not specific to this receptor: Over the following months the frequencies of hyperexpanded clones went down, and after one year T-cell counts and TCRbeta diversity were mostly credited to newly produced T cells. Apparently early alphabetaT-cell count recovery about two months after transplant reportedly relied on only several hundred rapidly expanded clones derived from non-depleted graft cells. The high TCRbeta diversity at day 60 in some patients was ascribed to recipient T cells and intrathymic progenitors that had survived conditioning.

The V and J genes are TRBV6-5 and TRBJ1-1, with no confidently assigned D gene. This TCR was recovered from a male patient younger than 18 who had a stem cell transplant for acute lymphoblastic leukemia, so the T cells may come from the graft donor. The specimen was PBMCs, mostly from graft donor cells, collected 360 days after TCRalphabeta/CD19-depleted stem cell transplant. The nucleotide sequence is given as TGTGCCAGCAGTTACTCGATAGAACAACGCACTGAAGCTTTCTTT. This is translated as CASSYSIEQRTEAFF.